The 13 T cell receptor beta chains listed next were all sequenced from one sample in a study of T cells in Graves' hyperthyroidism and ophthalmopathy. Amplification of TCR beta CDR3 regions was performed using RNA transcripts as template. First-round RT-PCR with HTBI primers amplified the TCR CDR3 region. TCRdb re-analysed the multiplex PCR reads in MiXCR, keeping a single row per CDR3 protein. The sample holds 600,000 to 650,000 distinct CDR3 sequences, more than 20% seen once. Sample: blood. The receptor set was obtained from a man aged 30 to 45 with Graves' ophthalmopathy.

The rearrangement joins TRBV30 to TRBJ1-5, with D maybe TRBD1 (5 bases). Per the germline V gene, CDR1 is GTSNPN and CDR2 is SVGIG (reference sequence). The CDR3 is 19 residues long. Trimming took 0 bases from V and 2 from J, leaving 23 bases between them. The CDR3 here is CAWSVPGGSPSYGNQPQHF. In DNA, the CDR3 is TGTGCCTGGAGTGTTCCGGGGGGGTCCCCTTCGTATGGCAATCAGCCCCAGCATTTT.

The V gene is TRBV15, the J gene TRBJ2-1; D uncertain. The germline CDR1 and CDR2 sequences are LNHNV and YYDKDF (reference sequence). V lost 1 base and J 0 bases, leaving 10 bases between the germline ends. The CDR3 covers 16 residues. The CDR3 DNA sequence: TGTGCCACCAGCAGAGGACGAGTTAACTCCTACAATGAGCAGTTCTTC. Translation gives CATSRGRVNSYNEQFF.

V and J are TRBV19 and TRBJ2-1; TRBD2 aligns across 12 bases. V trimming: 4 bases; J trimming: 9 bases; junction bases outside the gene matches: 7. The CDR3 totals 15 residues. Germline V CDR1 and CDR2: LNHDA, SQIVND (reference sequence). The CDR3 bases are TGTGCCAGTAGTAGACTAGCGGGAGAAGGAGGTGAGCAGTTCTTC. It codes for CASSRLAGEGGEQFF.

This clonotype was picked up many times. The chain recombines TRBV27 with TRBJ1-2; TRBD1 agrees at 10 bases. The CDR3 length is 15 residues. CDR1 and CDR2 (germline): MNHEY, SMNVEV (reference sequence). Trimming removed 3 bases from V and 3 bases from J; junction bases left unmatched: 4. CDR3: CASSLAGTGDYGYTF. DNA of the CDR3: TGTGCCAGCAGTTTGGCCGGGACAGGGGACTATGGCTACACCTTC.

This clonotype showed up many times. This rearrangement joins TRBV28 to TRBJ1-5; no clear D. In germline, CDR1 is MDHEN, CDR2 SYDVKM. This CDR3 contains 13 residues. Trimming pared 1 base from V and 5 bases from J, leaving 6 bases between. The CDR3 region has the DNA TGTGCCAGCAGTTTATTGTGGGATCAGCCCCAGCATTTT. The encoded protein is CASSLLWDQPQHF.

This clonotype was recorded once. This may be a read error: a much more frequent sequence differs by one nucleotide. The chain uses TRBV30 and TRBJ1-1, with TRBD1 identical over 8 bases. Germline V CDR1 and CDR2: GTSNPN, SVGIG (reference sequence). Germline trimming cut 0 bases from V and 1 base from J; bases unmatched to any gene: 13. The CDR3 is 18 amino acids. This CDR3 reads CAWSVLTHRGMRNTEAFF. The CDR3 DNA reads as TGTGCCTGGAGTGTATTGACCCACAGGGGGATGCGGAACACTGAAGCTTTCTTT. The full variable domain, in which reference TRBV30 and TRBJ1-1 provide the parts outside the CDR3, is SQTIHQWPATLVQPVGSPLSLECTVEGTSNPNLYWYRQAAGRGLQLLFYSVGIGQISSEVPQNLSASRPQDRQFILSSKKLLLSDSGFYLCAWSVLTHRGMRNTEAFFGQGTRLTVV.

V gene TRBV15 combines with J gene TRBJ2-1, with TRBD2 matching over 11 bases. The CDR3 is 19 amino acids. V was clipped by 3 bases and J by 3 bases; unmatched bases: 13. Germline values: CDR1 LNHNV, CDR2 YYDKDF (reference sequence). CDR3 DNA sequence: TGTGCCACCAGCAGGGACGGGACTAGCGGAAAAAACGTCTACAATGAGCAGTTCTTC. Its translation: CATSRDGTSGKNVYNEQFF.

This chain connects TRBV11-3 to TRBJ2-1; 7 bases map to TRBD2. The CDR3 runs to 14 residues. The V segment lost 1 base and the J segment 8 bases; nucleotides outside the gene matches: 5. Germline V CDR1 and CDR2: SGHNT, YENEEA. CDR3 in DNA: TGTGCCAGCAGCTTAGGACGGGGGGAGGATGAGCAGTTCTTC. Protein sequence: CASSLGRGEDEQFF.

This clonotype was counted at least ten times. The chain recombines TRBV18 with TRBJ1-1; D is ambiguous. The ends were cut back, 4 bases at V and 1 base at J, with 7 bases in the middle. The CDR3 is made up of 13 amino acids. Germline CDR1 KGHSH, CDR2 LQKENI. The CDR3 sequence: CASSRIGNTEAFF. In DNA, the CDR3 is TGTGCCAGCTCACGAATTGGGAACACTGAAGCTTTCTTT.

A note on this clonotype: A junction end diverges from the germline sequence, so it may reflect a read error. The gene calls are TRBV18 and TRBJ1-1; possibly TRBD1 for D (5 bases). The germline V gene has CDR1 KGHSH and CDR2 LQKENI. CDR3 length equals 17 residues. The CDR3 nucleotides are TGTGCCAGCTCACAGTTATCAGCGGGACCTAAGAACACTGAAGCTTCCTTT. Amino acids: CASSQLSAGPKNTEASF.

The sample holds a few counts of this clonotype. CDR3 DNA sequence: TGTGCCAGCAGTTCGACCAATACAGGGGGCACAGATACGCAGTATTTT. Amino acid sequence: CASSSTNTGGTDTQYF. The gene calls are TRBV27 and TRBJ2-3; 7 bases line up with TRBD1. Germline-derived CDR1 and CDR2 are MNHEY and SMNVEV (reference sequence). The CDR3 totals 16 residues. V was pared by 4 bases and J by 1 base, with 8 bases of the junction left unmatched.

The chain combines TRBV9 with TRBJ2-1; D gene uncertain. This CDR3 region has 16 residues. Trimming pared 0 bases from V and 0 bases from J, leaving 10 bases between. CDR1 and CDR2 from the germline V gene are SGDLS and YYNGEE. The CDR3 spells CASSVDPESSYNEQFF. Written as DNA, the CDR3 is TGTGCCAGCAGCGTAGACCCGGAGAGCTCCTACAATGAGCAGTTCTTC.

About this clonotype: A read error may be the cause here, since a much bigger clone is one base away. The V and J genes are TRBV11-2 and TRBJ1-1, with a tentative D call TRBD1 (5 bases). Germline CDR1 SGHAT, CDR2 FQNNGV. The CDR3 is made up of 16 amino acids. This CDR3 is CASNLGPQGLYTEAFF. The CDR3 nucleotides read TGTGCCAGCAACTTAGGACCCCAGGGCCTCTACACTGAAGCTTTCTTT.